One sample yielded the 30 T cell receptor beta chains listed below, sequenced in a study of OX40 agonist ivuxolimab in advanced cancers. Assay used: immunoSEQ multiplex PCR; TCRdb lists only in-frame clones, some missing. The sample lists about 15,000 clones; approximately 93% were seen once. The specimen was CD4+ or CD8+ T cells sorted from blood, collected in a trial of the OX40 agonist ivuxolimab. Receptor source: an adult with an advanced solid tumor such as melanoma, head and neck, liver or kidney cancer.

CDR3 amino acids: CASSSIGTGEEQYF. For the CDR3, the DNA is TGTGCCAGCAGTTCGATCGGGACAGGGGAGGAGCAGTACTTC. This rearrangement joins TRBV28 to TRBJ2-7; TRBD1 aligns across 10 bases. Per the germline V gene, CDR1 is MDHEN and CDR2 is SYDVKM. This CDR3 is 14 amino acids long. Trimming cost V 4 bases and J 7 bases; bases outside gene matches: 7.

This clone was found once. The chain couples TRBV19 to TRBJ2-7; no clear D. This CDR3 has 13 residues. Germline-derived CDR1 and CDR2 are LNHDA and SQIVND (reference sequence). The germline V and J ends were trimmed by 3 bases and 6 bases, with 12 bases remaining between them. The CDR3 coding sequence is TGTGCCAGTAGTATGTGGTTCCTACGCGAGCAGTACTTC. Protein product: CASSMWFLREQYF.

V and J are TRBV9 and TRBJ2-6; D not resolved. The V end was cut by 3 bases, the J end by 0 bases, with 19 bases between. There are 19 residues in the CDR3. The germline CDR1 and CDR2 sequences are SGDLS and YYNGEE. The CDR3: CASSARQVLMDSGANVLTF. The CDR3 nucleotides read TGTGCCAGCAGCGCGCGACAAGTATTGATGGACTCTGGGGCCAACGTCCTGACTTTC.

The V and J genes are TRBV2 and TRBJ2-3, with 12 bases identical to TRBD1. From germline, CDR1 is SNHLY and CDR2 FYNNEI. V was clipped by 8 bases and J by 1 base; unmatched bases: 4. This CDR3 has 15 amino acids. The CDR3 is CASLGDRGRTDTQYF. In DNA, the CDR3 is TGTGCCAGCTTAGGGGACAGGGGGCGCACAGATACGCAGTATTTT.

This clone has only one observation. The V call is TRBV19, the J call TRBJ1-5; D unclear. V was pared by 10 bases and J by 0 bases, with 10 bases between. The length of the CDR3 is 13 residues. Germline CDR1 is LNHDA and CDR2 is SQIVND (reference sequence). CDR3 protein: CATSFYSNQPQHF. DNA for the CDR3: TGTGCCACCTCCTTTTATAGCAATCAGCCCCAGCATTTT.

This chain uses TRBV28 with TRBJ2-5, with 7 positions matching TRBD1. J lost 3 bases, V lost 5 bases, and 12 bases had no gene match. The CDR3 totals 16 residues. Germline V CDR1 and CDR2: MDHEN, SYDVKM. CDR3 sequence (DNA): TGTGCCAGCAGTACTTCCCAATTGACAGGGAAAGAGACCCAGTACTTC. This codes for CASSTSQLTGKETQYF. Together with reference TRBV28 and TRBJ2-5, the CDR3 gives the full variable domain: DVKVTQSSRYLVKRTGEKVFLECVQDMDHENMFWYRQDPGLGLRLIYFSYDVKMKEKGDIPEGYSVSREKKERFSLILESASTNQTSMYLCASSTSQLTGKETQYFGPGTRLLVL.

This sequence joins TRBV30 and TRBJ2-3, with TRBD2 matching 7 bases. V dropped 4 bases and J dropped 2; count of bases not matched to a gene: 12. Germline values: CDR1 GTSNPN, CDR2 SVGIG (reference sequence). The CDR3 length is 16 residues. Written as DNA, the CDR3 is TGTGCCTGGAATCTGGGGGGGTATTCGGCCACAGATACGCAGTATTTT. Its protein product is CAWNLGGYSATDTQYF.

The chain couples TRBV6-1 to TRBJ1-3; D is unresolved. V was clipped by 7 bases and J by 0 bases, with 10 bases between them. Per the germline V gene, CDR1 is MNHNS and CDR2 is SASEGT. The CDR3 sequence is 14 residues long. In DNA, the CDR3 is TGTGCCAGCATCGGCGGGATCTCTGGAAACACCATATATTTT. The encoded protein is CASIGGISGNTIYF.

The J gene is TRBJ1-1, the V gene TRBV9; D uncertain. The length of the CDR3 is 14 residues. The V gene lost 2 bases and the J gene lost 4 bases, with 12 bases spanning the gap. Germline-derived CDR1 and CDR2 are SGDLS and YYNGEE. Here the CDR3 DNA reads TGTGCCAGCAGCGTCTCCTCCCCGAGCACTGAAGCTTTCTTT. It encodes CASSVSSPSTEAFF.

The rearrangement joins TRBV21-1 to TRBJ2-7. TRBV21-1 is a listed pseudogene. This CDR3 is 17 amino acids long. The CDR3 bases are TGTGCCAGCAGCAAATCTAGGAGGCAGGGAATCACCTACGAGCAGTACTTC. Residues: CASSKSRRQGITYEQYF.

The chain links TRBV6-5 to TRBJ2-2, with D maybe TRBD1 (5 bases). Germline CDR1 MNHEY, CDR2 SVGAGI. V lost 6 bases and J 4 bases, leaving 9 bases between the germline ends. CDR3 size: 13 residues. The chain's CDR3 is CASRGVLTGELFF. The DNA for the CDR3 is TGTGCCAGCAGAGGGGTCCTCACCGGGGAGCTGTTTTTT.

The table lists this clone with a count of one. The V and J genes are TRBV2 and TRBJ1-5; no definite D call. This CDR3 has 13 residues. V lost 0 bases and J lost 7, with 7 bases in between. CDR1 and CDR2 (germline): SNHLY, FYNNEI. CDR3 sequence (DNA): TGTGCCAGCAGTGAAGCGCGGGCCCAGCCCCAGCATTTT. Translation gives CASSEARAQPQHF.

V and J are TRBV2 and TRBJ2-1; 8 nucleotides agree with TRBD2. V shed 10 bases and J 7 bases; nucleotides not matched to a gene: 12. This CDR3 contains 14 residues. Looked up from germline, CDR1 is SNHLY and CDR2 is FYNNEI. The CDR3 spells CATTTGGGRNEQFF. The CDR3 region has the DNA TGTGCCACCACCACTGGCGGGGGGAGGAATGAGCAGTTCTTC.

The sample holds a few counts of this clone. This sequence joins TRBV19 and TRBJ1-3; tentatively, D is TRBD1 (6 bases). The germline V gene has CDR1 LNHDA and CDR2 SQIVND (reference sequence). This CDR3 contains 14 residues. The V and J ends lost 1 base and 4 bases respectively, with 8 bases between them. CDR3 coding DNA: TGTGCCAGTAGTATAGTGGACAGCGGAAACACCATATATTTT. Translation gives CASSIVDSGNTIYF.

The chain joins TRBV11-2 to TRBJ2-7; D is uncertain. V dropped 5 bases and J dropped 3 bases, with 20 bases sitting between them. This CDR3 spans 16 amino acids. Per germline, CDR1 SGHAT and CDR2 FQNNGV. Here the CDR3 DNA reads TGTGCCAGCAGCCCCCCCCGTCCCCCGCTTGACTACGAGCAGTACTTC. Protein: CASSPPRPPLDYEQYF.

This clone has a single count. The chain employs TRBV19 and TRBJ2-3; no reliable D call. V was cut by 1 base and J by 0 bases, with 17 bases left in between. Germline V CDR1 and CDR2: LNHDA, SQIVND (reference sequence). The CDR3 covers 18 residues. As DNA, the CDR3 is TGTGCCAGTAGTATAGGGCTGGAACAATCAACAAGCACAGATACGCAGTATTTT. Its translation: CASSIGLEQSTSTDTQYF. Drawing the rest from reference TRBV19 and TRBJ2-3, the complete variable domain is DGGITQSPKYLFRKEGQNVTLSCEQNLNHDAMYWYRQDPGQGLRLIYYSQIVNDFQKGDIAEGYSVSREKKESFPLTVTSAQKNPTAFYLCASSIGLEQSTSTDTQYFGPGTRLTVL.

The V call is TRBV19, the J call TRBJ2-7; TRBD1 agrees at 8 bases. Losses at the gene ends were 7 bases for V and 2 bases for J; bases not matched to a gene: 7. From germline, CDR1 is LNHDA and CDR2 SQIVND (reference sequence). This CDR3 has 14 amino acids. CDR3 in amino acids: CASTSGQGAYEQYF. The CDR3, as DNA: TGTGCCAGTACCTCAGGACAGGGAGCCTACGAGCAGTACTTC.

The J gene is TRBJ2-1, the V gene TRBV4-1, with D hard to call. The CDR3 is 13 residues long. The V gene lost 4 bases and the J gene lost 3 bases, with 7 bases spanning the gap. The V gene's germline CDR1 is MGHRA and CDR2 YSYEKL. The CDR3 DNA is TGCGCCAGCAGCCCTCTAGACTACAATGAGCAGTTCTTC. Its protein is CASSPLDYNEQFF.

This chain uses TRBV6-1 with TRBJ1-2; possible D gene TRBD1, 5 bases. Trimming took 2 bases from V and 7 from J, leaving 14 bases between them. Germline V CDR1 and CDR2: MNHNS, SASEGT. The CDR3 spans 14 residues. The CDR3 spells CASSEPGWRGGYTF. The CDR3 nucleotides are TGTGCCAGCAGTGAACCGGGTTGGAGGGGTGGCTACACCTTC.

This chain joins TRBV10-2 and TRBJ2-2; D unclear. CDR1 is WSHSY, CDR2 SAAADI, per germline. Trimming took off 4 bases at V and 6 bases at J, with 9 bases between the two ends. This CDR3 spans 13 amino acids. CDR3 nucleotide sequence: TGCGCCAGCAGTGCTGGCTGGTCCGGGGAGCTGTTTTTT. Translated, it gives CASSAGWSGELFF.

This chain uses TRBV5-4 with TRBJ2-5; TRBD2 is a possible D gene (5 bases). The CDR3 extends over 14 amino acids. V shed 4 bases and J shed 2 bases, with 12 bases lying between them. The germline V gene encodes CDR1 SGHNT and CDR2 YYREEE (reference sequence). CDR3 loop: CASSVDSDQETQYF. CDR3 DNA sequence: TGTGCCAGCAGCGTGGACTCAGATCAAGAGACCCAGTACTTC.

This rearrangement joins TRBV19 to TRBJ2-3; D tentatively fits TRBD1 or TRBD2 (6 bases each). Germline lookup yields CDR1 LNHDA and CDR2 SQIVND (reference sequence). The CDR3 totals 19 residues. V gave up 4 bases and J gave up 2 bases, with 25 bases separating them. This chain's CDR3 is CASSTGHPLGASVTDTQYF. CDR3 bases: TGTGCCAGTAGTACGGGACACCCTCTGGGGGCTAGCGTCACAGATACGCAGTATTTT.

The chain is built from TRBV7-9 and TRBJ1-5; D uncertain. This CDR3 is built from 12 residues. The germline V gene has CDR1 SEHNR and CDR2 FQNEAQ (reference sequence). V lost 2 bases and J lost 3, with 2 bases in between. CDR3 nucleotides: TGTGCCAGCAGCTTAATCAATCAGCCCCAGCATTTT. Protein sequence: CASSLINQPQHF.

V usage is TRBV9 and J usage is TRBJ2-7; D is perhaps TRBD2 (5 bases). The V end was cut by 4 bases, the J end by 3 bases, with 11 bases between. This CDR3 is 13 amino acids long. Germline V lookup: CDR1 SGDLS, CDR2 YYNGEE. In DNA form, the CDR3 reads TGTGCCAGCAGCCCTAGGACTGGCTACGAGCAGTACTTC. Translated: CASSPRTGYEQYF.

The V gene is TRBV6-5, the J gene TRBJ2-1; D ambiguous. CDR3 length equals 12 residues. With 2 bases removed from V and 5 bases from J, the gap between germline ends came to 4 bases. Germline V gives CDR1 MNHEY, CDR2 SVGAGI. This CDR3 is CASSYRDNEQFF. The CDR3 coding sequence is TGTGCCAGCAGTTACCGAGACAATGAGCAGTTCTTC.

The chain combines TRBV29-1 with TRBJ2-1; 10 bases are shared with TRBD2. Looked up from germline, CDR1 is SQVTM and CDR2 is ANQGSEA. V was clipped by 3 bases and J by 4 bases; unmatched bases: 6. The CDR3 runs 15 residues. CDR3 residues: CSVEASGSSYNEQFF. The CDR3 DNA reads TGCAGCGTTGAGGCTAGCGGGAGTAGTTACAATGAGCAGTTCTTC.

For the CDR3, the DNA is TGTGCCAGCAGGGGGGTCGGGACTAGCGTCGATGAGCAGTTCTTC. It codes for CASRGVGTSVDEQFF. The V and J genes are TRBV5-4 and TRBJ2-1; 10 bases fit TRBD2. The V gene's germline CDR1 is SGHNT and CDR2 YYREEE (reference sequence). V was pared by 5 bases and J by 8 bases, with 10 bases of the junction left unmatched. The CDR3 has 15 amino acids.

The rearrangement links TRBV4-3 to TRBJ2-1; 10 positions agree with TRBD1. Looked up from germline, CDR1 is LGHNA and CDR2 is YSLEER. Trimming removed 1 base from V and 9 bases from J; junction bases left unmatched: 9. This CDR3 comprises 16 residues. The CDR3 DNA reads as TGCGCCAGCAGCCAAGGTCTACGACAGGGGGCAAGTGAGCAGTTCTTC. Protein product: CASSQGLRQGASEQFF.

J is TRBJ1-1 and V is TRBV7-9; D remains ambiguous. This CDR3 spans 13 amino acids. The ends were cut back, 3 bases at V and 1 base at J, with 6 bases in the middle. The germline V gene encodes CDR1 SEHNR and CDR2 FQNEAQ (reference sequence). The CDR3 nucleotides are TGTGCCAGCAGCTTGCCCGCGAACACTGAAGCTTTCTTT. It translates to CASSLPANTEAFF.

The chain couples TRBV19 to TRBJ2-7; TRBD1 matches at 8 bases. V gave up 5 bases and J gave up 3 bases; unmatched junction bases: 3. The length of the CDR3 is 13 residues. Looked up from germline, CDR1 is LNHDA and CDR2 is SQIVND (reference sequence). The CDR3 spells CASSLGQGYEQYF. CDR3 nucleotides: TGTGCCAGTAGTCTCGGACAGGGCTACGAGCAGTACTTC.